These 13 T cell receptor beta chains originate from one sample sequenced in a study of post-analysis software for immune sequencing data (dated by TCRdb to between 2015 and 2017). Study-wide findings and limitations: Patients showed significantly higher frequencies than controls for a handful of TRBV segments, among them TRBV5-6, TRBV5-1 and TRBV20-1.

Library prep was done by PCR. Sequencing was performed on an Illumina HiSeq 2500. To reduce PCR and sequencing biases, unique molecular identifiers were built into the TCR beta cDNA libraries. Clones were called with MiXCR by TCRdb after fastp trimmed the public reads at Q25, and only in-frame beta chains were retained. Every CDR3 protein is listed once, alongside the most common genes and DNA of its rows. In all, the sample holds approximately 730,000 distinct CDR3 sequences, and roughly 50% of those were seen once. The top ten clones comprise around 4.7% of the sample. These receptors' antigens are unknown. Sequencing was done on a sample of blood. The source is a girl aged 5 to 17 with multiple sclerosis.

The gene calls are TRBV28 and TRBJ2-1; D possibly corresponds to TRBD1 (5 bases). Germline V gene data show CDR1 as MDHEN and CDR2 as SYDVKM. V lost 6 bases and J 10 bases, leaving 10 bases between the germline ends. The CDR3 length is 11 residues. CDR3 in amino acids: CASRHGQEQFF. The CDR3 DNA reads as TGTGCCAGCAGGCATGGACAAGAGCAGTTCTTC.

This rearrangement joins TRBV15 to TRBJ1-1; TRBD1 aligns across 7 bases. The germline CDR1 and CDR2 sequences are LNHNV and YYDKDF (reference sequence). The CDR3 totals 16 residues. Trimming cost V 0 bases and J 4 bases; bases outside gene matches: 8. CDR3 amino acids: CATSRDLTGSGTEAFF. CDR3 DNA: TGTGCCACCAGCAGAGATCTGACAGGGTCGGGCACTGAAGCTTTCTTT. Supplemented by reference TRBV15 and TRBJ1-1, the full variable domain reads DAMVIQNPRYQVTQFGKPVTLSCSQTLNHNVMYWYQQKSSQAPKLLFHYYDKDFNNEADTPDNFQSRRPNTSFCFLDIRSPGLGDTAMYLCATSRDLTGSGTEAFFGQGTRLTVV.

V usage is TRBV7-9 and J usage is TRBJ2-7, with D possibly matching TRBD1 (6 bases). The CDR3 has 14 residues. Trimming left V 1 base short and J 5 bases short, with 12 bases between. Per germline, CDR1 SEHNR and CDR2 FQNEAQ (reference sequence). CDR3 in amino acids: CASSLGPGANEQYF. CDR3 DNA sequence: TGTGCCAGCAGCTTAGGTCCAGGGGCCAACGAGCAGTACTTC.

This clonotype was recorded once. This chain connects TRBV6-1 to TRBJ2-7, with TRBD1 matching over 11 bases. Trimming cost V 3 bases and J 2 bases; bases outside gene matches: 3. The germline V gene has CDR1 MNHNS and CDR2 SASEGT. The CDR3 loop spans 15 amino acids. The CDR3 loop reads CASSEGQGGTYEQYF. The CDR3 nucleotides are TGTGCCAGCAGTGAGGGACAGGGGGGGACCTACGAGCAGTACTTC.

V usage is TRBV7-9 and J usage is TRBJ2-3; 7 nucleotides match TRBD1. V dropped 5 bases and J dropped 13; count of bases not matched to a gene: 9. The germline V gene encodes CDR1 SEHNR and CDR2 FQNEAQ (reference sequence). The CDR3 is 12 residues long. Here the CDR3 reads CASSLPQGSKYF. DNA for the CDR3: TGTGCCAGCAGCCTCCCACAGGGGTCTAAGTATTTT.

V is TRBV13 and J is TRBJ2-7; possible D gene TRBD1, 6 bases. The CDR3 length is 13 residues. Germline V gives CDR1 PRHDT, CDR2 FYEKMQ (reference sequence). V was trimmed by 2 bases and J by 6 bases, leaving 11 bases between them. CDR3 in amino acids: CASSLFRGGEQYF. CDR3 nucleotide sequence: TGTGCCAGCAGCTTATTTAGAGGGGGCGAGCAGTACTTC.

Concerning this clonotype itself: One end of the junction does not line up with germline, which may come from a read error. This chain connects TRBV27 to TRBJ2-7, with D perhaps TRBD2 (6 bases). Looked up from germline, CDR1 is MNHEY and CDR2 is SMNVEV (reference sequence). This CDR3 comprises 16 residues. The CDR3 coding sequence is TGTGCCAGCAGTTTACTGGCGGGGCCGAGCTCCTACGAACAGTACTTC. This encodes CASSLLAGPSSYEQYF.

The CDR3 DNA sequence: TGTGCCAGCAGCCTGGGACAGATCGTCGATGGCTACACCTTC. Protein: CASSLGQIVDGYTF. The chain joins TRBV3-1 to TRBJ1-2, with 7 bases lining up with TRBD1. The V and J ends lost 4 bases and 6 bases, in that order; junction bases with no gene match: 8. The CDR3 sequence is 14 residues long. Germline V gives CDR1 LGHDT, CDR2 YNNKEL (reference sequence).

The chain combines TRBV5-1 with TRBJ2-5, with D hard to call. The V and J ends lost 2 bases and 2 bases respectively, with 10 bases between them. This CDR3 comprises 14 residues. Germline V gene sequence: CDR1 SGHRS, CDR2 YFSETQ. The CDR3: CASSFNGPQETQYF. The CDR3 DNA sequence: TGCGCCAGCAGCTTCAACGGGCCTCAAGAGACCCAGTACTTC.

This clonotype was counted a few times. V gene TRBV29-1 combines with J gene TRBJ2-5, with TRBD2 identical over 14 bases. CDR3 length: 16 residues. CDR1 is SQVTM, CDR2 ANQGSEA, per germline. The V gene end was trimmed by 3 bases and the J gene end by 5 bases; junction bases not matched to a gene: 8. Written as DNA, the CDR3 is TGCAGCGTTGAGGGACTAGCGGGAGAGAGGGTGGAGACCCAGTACTTC. Its translation is CSVEGLAGERVETQYF.

This clonotype has just a few counts. The rearrangement joins TRBV28 to TRBJ2-7; no firm D call. The CDR3 is 15 residues long. The germline V and J ends were trimmed by 7 bases and 0 bases, with 16 bases remaining between them. The germline V gene has CDR1 MDHEN and CDR2 SYDVKM. CDR3 amino acids: CASTWEGGYSYEQYF. CDR3 DNA sequence: TGTGCCAGCACGTGGGAAGGCGGCTACTCCTACGAGCAGTACTTC.

The genes are TRBV12-3 or TRBV12-4 and TRBJ2-1; TRBD2 aligns across 13 bases. This CDR3 spans 15 amino acids. V was pared by 1 base and J by 15 bases, with 9 bases of the junction left unmatched. The CDR3 DNA reads as TGTGCCAGCAGTTTAGGGACTAGCGGGAGTGGAGTCCGGTTCTTC. Protein sequence: CASSLGTSGSGVRFF.

The genes are TRBV20-1 and TRBJ2-7, with TRBD2 matching 12 bases. Germline CDR1 reads DFQATT; CDR2 reads SNEGSKA (reference sequence). The CDR3 runs 15 residues. V lost 5 bases, J lost 7 bases, and 12 bases stayed unmatched. The CDR3, as DNA: TGCAGTGCTCCGCTGACTAGCGGGGGAGGCAATGAGCAGTACTTC. It yields the protein CSAPLTSGGGNEQYF.